A single T cell receptor beta chain is shown here with its context. These data originate in a study of T cell responses to AZD1222 COVID-19 vaccine. This CDR3 is built from 13 residues. V lost 2 bases to trimming and J lost 3 bases, with 8 bases between them. The germline gives CDR1 MNHEY, CDR2 SVGEGT. Here immunoSEQ multiplex PCR was the method, and the copy in TCRdb shows in-frame clones only, minus some. The repertoire holds 100,000 to 150,000 clones, with roughly 90% as singletons. The starting material was peripheral blood, obtained on day 0 of MenACWY control vaccination. The chain recombines TRBV6-2 or TRBV6-3 with TRBJ2-7; a possible D gene is TRBD1 (5 bases). The source is an adult in good health. CDR3 bases: TGTGCCAGCAGTTACGACAGTTTCTACGAGCAGTACTTC. This codes for CASSYDSFYEQYF.